Each of the 30 T cell receptor beta chains below was sequenced from the same sample in a study of blood T cell repertoires in COVID-19. TCRdb keeps only in-frame clones here, not all; method: immunoSEQ multiplex PCR. Of about 29,000 clones detected, around 89% appear once; the ten largest clones hold roughly 3.5%. The sequenced sample consisted of peripheral blood. The receptors were gathered from a human donor in a cohort sampled during active COVID-19.

The chain is built from TRBV7-3 and TRBJ2-7; 7 bases match TRBD2. This CDR3 is 16 amino acids long. The trim removed 0 bases at V and 5 bases at J, leaving 10 bases unmatched. CDR1 and CDR2 (germline): SGHTA, FQGTGA. In DNA form, the CDR3 reads TGTGCCAGCAGCTTAACGGGAGGGACCTCTTTCAACGAGCAGTACTTC. Amino acid sequence: CASSLTGGTSFNEQYF.

This chain uses TRBV9 with TRBJ2-2; 11 nucleotides align to TRBD2. Trimming cost V 2 bases and J 4 bases; bases outside gene matches: 1. The CDR3 contains 15 residues. Germline CDR1 and CDR2: SGDLS and YYNGEE. The CDR3 here is CASSVSGGATGELFF. In DNA form, the CDR3 reads TGTGCCAGCAGCGTTAGCGGGGGGGCCACCGGGGAGCTGTTTTTT.

The chain has TRBV7-2 and TRBJ1-2; 7 bases map to TRBD1. The CDR3 loop spans 15 amino acids. The V gene's germline CDR1 is SGHTA and CDR2 FQGNSA. Germline trimming cut 5 bases from V and 3 bases from J; bases unmatched to any gene: 9. The CDR3 region is CASSLQGSLDYGYTF. The CDR3 nucleotides are TGTGCCAGCAGCCTACAGGGGAGCCTCGACTATGGCTACACCTTC.

This chain connects TRBV6-5 to TRBJ1-2; 7 bases are shared with TRBD1. This CDR3 region has 13 residues. The V gene end was trimmed by 5 bases and the J gene end by 12 bases; junction bases not matched to a gene: 12. Germline V gene sequence: CDR1 MNHEY, CDR2 SVGAGI. The CDR3 here is CASSIDREVMNTF. The DNA of the CDR3 is TGTGCCAGCAGTATAGACAGGGAGGTAATGAACACCTTC.

This rearrangement joins TRBV5-6 to TRBJ2-2, with 9 bases lining up with TRBD2. Trimming cost V 4 bases and J 5 bases; bases outside gene matches: 12. In germline, CDR1 is SGHDT, CDR2 YYEEEE. This CDR3 contains 17 residues. The CDR3: CASSRMAGGLRTGELFF. The DNA for the CDR3 is TGTGCCAGCAGCCGCATGGCGGGGGGGCTGAGAACCGGGGAGCTGTTTTTT.

The genes are TRBV29-1 and TRBJ2-7; D is perhaps TRBD1 (6 bases). V lost 6 bases, J lost 7 bases, and 22 bases lay in between. CDR3 size: 14 residues. Per germline, CDR1 SQVTM and CDR2 ANQGSEA. The CDR3, as DNA: TGCAGCGTCCGAGGGGGTGTCAGGGCATTGGAGCAGTACTTC. Its translation: CSVRGGVRALEQYF.

The chain uses TRBV14 and TRBJ1-5; no reliable D call. V shed 4 bases and J shed 0 bases, with 28 bases lying between them. Germline CDR1 is SGHDN and CDR2 is FVKESK. The CDR3 runs to 21 residues. Here the CDR3 DNA reads TGTGCCAGCAGCCCAAAGAACACAGTCCACGCGCTTCAATATAGCAATCAGCCCCAGCATTTT. Translation: CASSPKNTVHALQYSNQPQHF. The full variable domain, in which reference TRBV14 and TRBJ1-5 provide the parts outside the CDR3, is EAGVTQFPSHSVIEKGQTVTLRCDPISGHDNLYWYRRVMGKEIKFLLHFVKESKQDESGMPNNRFLAERTGGTYSTLKVQPAELEDSGVYFCASSPKNTVHALQYSNQPQHFGDGTRLSIL.

This clone appeared a single time. DNA of the CDR3: TGTGCCAGTAGTATGGGGGCTAGCGGGGGTTTATCCTACAATGAGCAGTTCTTC. Translation: CASSMGASGGLSYNEQFF. The V gene is TRBV19, the J gene TRBJ2-1, with 10 bases aligning to TRBD2. This CDR3 has 18 amino acids. V shed 3 bases and J 1 base; nucleotides not matched to a gene: 9. Per germline, CDR1 LNHDA and CDR2 SQIVND (reference sequence).

The sample holds one count of this clone. The chain recombines TRBV5-1 with TRBJ2-3; possible D gene TRBD2, 6 bases. With 0 bases removed from V and 0 bases from J, the gap between germline ends came to 8 bases. Germline V CDR1 and CDR2: SGHRS, YFSETQ. This CDR3 contains 15 residues. The CDR3 coding sequence is TGCGCCAGCAGCTTGGGGGCGGGGAGCACAGATACGCAGTATTTT. Translated: CASSLGAGSTDTQYF.

The chain carries TRBV6-2 or TRBV6-3 and TRBJ2-3; 15 bases line up with TRBD2. The CDR3 extends over 17 amino acids. With 6 bases clipped from V and 4 bases from J, the junction kept 8 bases outside the gene matches. Looked up from germline, CDR1 is MNHEY and CDR2 is SVGEGT. CDR3: CASSPGLAGGYADTQYF. The CDR3 nucleotides read TGTGCCAGCAGCCCCGGACTAGCGGGGGGGTATGCAGATACGCAGTATTTT.

The chain carries TRBV25-1 and TRBJ2-7, with a weak D call TRBD1 (7 bases). This CDR3 spans 13 amino acids. CDR1 and CDR2 (germline): MGHDK, SYGVNS. Trimming cost V 5 bases and J 6 bases, with 14 bases left between them. The CDR3 loop is CASSIYRGGEQYF. The CDR3 DNA sequence: TGTGCCAGCAGTATTTACAGGGGAGGCGAGCAGTACTTC.

This rearrangement joins TRBV5-6 to TRBJ2-7; D perhaps matches TRBD1 (6 bases). The CDR3 sequence is 12 residues long. CDR1 and CDR2 (germline): SGHDT, YYEEEE. Trimming removed 2 bases at V and 3 bases at J, with 6 bases between. CDR3 sequence: CASSLQGYEQYF. The CDR3 region has the DNA TGTGCCAGCAGCTTACAGGGCTACGAGCAGTACTTC.

The chain recombines TRBV4-2 with TRBJ2-2; the D gene is possibly TRBD2 (6 bases). The CDR3 contains 15 residues. Trimming pared 1 base from V and 5 bases from J, leaving 11 bases between. Germline CDR1 is LGHNA and CDR2 is YNFKEQ. CDR3 loop: CASSQGGAGTGELFF. The DNA for the CDR3 is TGTGCCAGCAGCCAAGGAGGGGCGGGGACCGGGGAGCTGTTTTTT.

The chain links TRBV5-6 to TRBJ2-1; perhaps TRBD1 as D (6 bases). Germline values: CDR1 SGHDT, CDR2 YYEEEE. V was trimmed by 1 base and J by 3 bases, leaving 14 bases between them. This CDR3 has 16 residues. CDR3 in amino acids: CASSLTQGAYYNEQFF. CDR3 nucleotides: TGTGCCAGCAGCTTGACACAGGGTGCTTACTACAATGAGCAGTTCTTC.

The chain uses TRBV15 and TRBJ1-3; D gene uncertain. The CDR3 runs to 16 residues. Germline assignment: CDR1 LNHNV and CDR2 YYDKDF (reference sequence). The V end lost 6 bases, the J end lost 2 bases, and 17 bases lay between the germline ends. This CDR3 is CATSRAGGPAGNTIYF. As DNA, the CDR3 is TGTGCCACCAGTCGGGCGGGCGGACCGGCTGGAAACACCATATATTTT.

The chain links TRBV6-1 to TRBJ2-3; D is unresolved. Germline V gene lookup returns CDR1 MNHNS and CDR2 SASEGT. The CDR3 extends over 15 amino acids. V was cut by 0 bases and J by 3 bases, with 10 bases left in between. The CDR3 loop is CASSEASLSTDTQYF. CDR3 nucleotides: TGTGCCAGCAGTGAAGCTAGTTTATCGACAGATACGCAGTATTTT.

This clone was recorded a few times. The chain has TRBV5-6 and TRBJ2-5; a possible D gene is TRBD1 (5 bases). Germline V gene sequence: CDR1 SGHDT, CDR2 YYEEEE. The CDR3 spans 15 residues. The V end was cut by 2 bases, the J end by 4 bases, with 15 bases between. Here the CDR3 reads CASSFLPGKGETQYF. The DNA for the CDR3 is TGTGCCAGCAGCTTTCTTCCAGGGAAGGGAGAGACCCAGTACTTC.

The gene calls are TRBV4-3 and TRBJ1-4, with TRBD1 as a possible D gene (5 bases). V was cut by 0 bases and J by 8 bases, with 13 bases left in between. Germline CDR1 and CDR2: LGHNA and YSLEER. CDR3 size: 15 residues. CDR3 nucleotides: TGCGCCAGCAGCCAAGATCGGGGGAAAACGGAAAAACTGTTTTTT. Translating it yields CASSQDRGKTEKLFF.

Details on this clone: The sample contains more than one DNA sequence encoding this CDR3. Written as DNA, the CDR3 is TGTGCCAGCAGCTTAGGTGGGCAGGGCAATCAGCCCCAGCATTTT. Translation: CASSLGGQGNQPQHF. The chain links TRBV7-2 to TRBJ1-5, with D hard to call. The germline CDR1 and CDR2 sequences are SGHTA and FQGNSA. Deletions cut 1 base from V and 2 bases from J, with 9 bases between. The CDR3 runs to 15 residues.

This clone was seen more than once but under ten times. The V gene is TRBV18, the J gene TRBJ2-2; tentatively, D is TRBD2 (5 bases). V dropped 2 bases and J dropped 6 bases, with 16 bases sitting between them. The CDR3 runs to 16 residues. From germline, CDR1 is KGHSH and CDR2 LQKENI. CDR3 coding DNA: TGTGCCAGCTCACCAGGAGAGGGTGCCCCCCCCGGGGAGCTGTTTTTT. Translating gives CASSPGEGAPPGELFF.

The J gene is TRBJ2-3, the V gene TRBV5-1; 9 nucleotides match TRBD1. Germline-derived CDR1 and CDR2 are SGHRS and YFSETQ. The ends lost 1 base at V and 5 bases at J; junction bases unmatched: 5. The CDR3 spans 15 residues. The CDR3 DNA is TGCGCCAGCAGCTTGTCCTGGGGACAGGGAGATACGCAGTATTTT. Translation gives CASSLSWGQGDTQYF. The complete variable domain, with remaining parts taken from reference TRBV5-1 and TRBJ2-3, reads KAGVTQTPRYLIKTRGQQVTLSCSPISGHRSVSWYQQTPGQGLQFLFEYFSETQRNKGNFPGRFSGRQFSNSRSEMNVSTLELGDSALYLCASSLSWGQGDTQYFGPGTRLTVL.

Regarding this clone: Distinct nucleotide sequences in the sample also encode this CDR3. This rearrangement joins TRBV19 to TRBJ1-1; 8 nucleotides match TRBD1. Looked up from germline, CDR1 is LNHDA and CDR2 is SQIVND (reference sequence). V was pared by 7 bases and J by 9 bases, with 10 bases of the junction left unmatched. CDR3 length: 13 residues. The CDR3 nucleotides are TGTGCCAGTATCAACCCCGGACAGGGTAAAGCTTTCTTT. Amino acid sequence: CASINPGQGKAFF.

The chain combines TRBV14 with TRBJ2-1; the match to TRBD2 covers 10 bases. CDR3 size: 16 residues. Germline CDR1 is SGHDN and CDR2 is FVKESK. The V gene end was trimmed by 4 bases and the J gene end by 4 bases; junction bases not matched to a gene: 7. In nucleotides, the CDR3 is TGTGCCAGCAGCCGATTACAGCGGGGGGGGTACAATGAGCAGTTCTTC. Its protein product is CASSRLQRGGYNEQFF.

V usage is TRBV30 and J usage is TRBJ1-1, with 8 bases matching TRBD1. Per the germline V gene, CDR1 is GTSNPN and CDR2 is SVGIG (reference sequence). This CDR3 has 15 residues. The junction had 4 bases not matched to a gene; V was cut back by 1 base and J by 0 bases. The CDR3 reads CAWSGTGLLNTEAFF. DNA for the CDR3: TGTGCCTGGAGTGGGACAGGGCTATTGAACACTGAAGCTTTCTTT.

This chain uses TRBV10-3 with TRBJ2-1; D gene uncertain. The CDR3 loop spans 11 amino acids. Germline CDR1 is ENHRY and CDR2 is SYGVKD. Trimming took off 3 bases at V and 6 bases at J, with 3 bases between the two ends. Here the CDR3 reads CAISDLNEQFF. CDR3 sequence (DNA): TGTGCCATCAGTGACCTCAATGAGCAGTTCTTC.

The V call is TRBV5-8, the J call TRBJ2-3, with TRBD2 matching over 13 bases. This CDR3 region has 16 residues. The germline V gene encodes CDR1 SGHTS and CDR2 YDEGEE. V was pared by 0 bases and J by 3 bases, with 1 base of the junction left unmatched. CDR3 sequence reads: CASSLGGLAGTDTQYF. DNA for the CDR3: TGTGCCAGCAGCTTGGGGGGACTAGCGGGAACAGATACGCAGTATTTT.

The chain recombines TRBV7-3 with TRBJ2-7; TRBD1 matches 9 bases. This CDR3 comprises 15 residues. V gave up 3 bases and J gave up 5 bases; unmatched junction bases: 8. Per the germline V gene, CDR1 is SGHTA and CDR2 is FQGTGA. The CDR3 sequence is CASSLVGQGKDEQYF. In DNA form, the CDR3 reads TGTGCCAGCAGCTTGGTGGGACAGGGCAAGGACGAGCAGTACTTC.

The rearrangement joins TRBV18 to TRBJ1-4, with unresolved D. The CDR3 runs to 14 residues. The V and J ends lost 1 base and 6 bases respectively, with 9 bases between them. Germline CDR1 KGHSH, CDR2 LQKENI. The CDR3 protein is CASSPLAADEKLFF. In DNA form, the CDR3 reads TGTGCCAGCTCACCACTGGCGGCGGATGAAAAACTGTTTTTT.

The V call is TRBV11-1, the J call TRBJ2-7; TRBD1 matches at 8 bases. Trimming cost V 6 bases and J 9 bases; bases outside gene matches: 7. The CDR3 has 12 residues. Germline CDR1 and CDR2: SGHAT and FQDESV (reference sequence). CDR3 bases: TGTGCCAGCAGTCCGGGACAGGTGTGGCAGTACTTC. Protein: CASSPGQVWQYF. The full variable domain, completed using reference TRBV11-1 and TRBJ2-7, is EAEVAQSPRYKITEKSQAVAFWCDPISGHATLYWYRQILGQGPELLVQFQDESVVDDSQLPKDRFSAERLKGVDSTLKIQPAELGDSAMYLCASSPGQVWQYFGPGTRLTVT.

This sequence joins TRBV11-1 and TRBJ2-7; D possibly corresponds to TRBD1 (6 bases). Germline V gives CDR1 SGHAT, CDR2 FQDESV (reference sequence). The CDR3 runs 13 residues. The V end was cut by 5 bases, the J end by 0 bases, with 8 bases between. In DNA, the CDR3 is TGTGCCAGCAGCCGGGACAACTCCTACGAGCAGTACTTC. Translation: CASSRDNSYEQYF.